Here is one TCR beta chain with its context. Repertoires were generated with immunoSEQ multiplex PCR, while TCRdb's copy carries only in-frame clones and drops some. The sample has 2 million to 2.5 million clones; 95% are singletons. This sample is part of a study of shared clonotypes between healthy human individuals. Germline lookup yields CDR1 SGHTA and CDR2 FQGNSA. The germline V and J ends were trimmed by 6 bases and 2 bases, with 19 bases remaining between them. The CDR3 runs to 16 residues. The chain is built from TRBV7-2 and TRBJ2-5, with TRBD2 as a possible D gene (6 bases). The sample comprised naive CD4+ T cells sorted from blood. The subset was: CD45RA+ positively selected. This sequence originates from a man aged 18 to 29 in good health. The CDR3 sequence is CASRRRGLGEQETQYF. The CDR3 DNA reads TGTGCCAGCAGGAGGAGGGGCCTAGGAGAGCAAGAGACCCAGTACTTC.